This TCR beta chain appears in the sequencing data of a study of blood T cell repertoires in COVID-19. Sequencing was performed with immunoSEQ multiplex PCR; in TCRdb, only in-frame clones are kept and a portion is missing. Altogether approximately 50,000 clones are present, 85% being singletons, with the ten largest covering approximately 10%. Germline V gene data show CDR1 as LNHDA and CDR2 as SQIVND (reference sequence). V lost 11 bases, J lost 0 bases, and 20 bases lay in between. The CDR3 is 16 residues long. Sequencing used peripheral blood. This chain joins TRBV19 and TRBJ2-1, with D possibly being TRBD2 (5 bases). The source of this sequence is a human donor in a cohort sampled during active COVID-19. As DNA, the CDR3 is TGTGCCTCGAGGGAACATGTATCGAGCTCCTACAATGAGCAGTTCTTC. Its protein product is CASREHVSSSYNEQFF. The entire variable domain, with the rest obtained from reference TRBV19 and TRBJ2-1, is as follows: DGGITQSPKYLFRKEGQNVTLSCEQNLNHDAMYWYRQDPGQGLRLIYYSQIVNDFQKGDIAEGYSVSREKKESFPLTVTSAQKNPTAFYLCASREHVSSSYNEQFFGPGTRLTVL.